The 18 T cell receptor beta chains in this list originate from one sample, sequenced in a study of T cell clones after liver transplantation. Sequenced by immunoSEQ multiplex PCR; TCRdb stores in-frame clones only, minus some. Of more than 95,000 clones in the sample, 82% were seen once. This material consisted of CD4+ T cells from blood, taken before liver transplant. These receptors came from a human donor who received a liver transplant.

The V gene is TRBV18, the J gene TRBJ1-3; D might be TRBD1 (6 bases). Germline-derived CDR1 and CDR2 are KGHSH and LQKENI. The CDR3 contains 17 residues. V gave up 3 bases and J gave up 1 base, with 16 bases separating them. The CDR3 DNA sequence: TGTGCCAGCTCACCCCCAAGGGGGGTTGAATCTGGAAACACCATATATTTT. This translates into CASSPPRGVESGNTIYF.

This chain uses TRBV29-1 with TRBJ1-2; 7 bases map to TRBD1. Germline assignment: CDR1 SQVTM and CDR2 ANQGSEA. This CDR3 spans 14 amino acids. The junction had 9 bases not matched to a gene; V was cut back by 2 bases and J by 6 bases. This CDR3 reads CSVELPGTVNGYTF. As DNA, the CDR3 is TGCAGCGTTGAACTCCCCGGGACAGTCAATGGCTACACCTTC.

The gene calls are TRBV19 and TRBJ1-5, with a tentative D call TRBD1 (6 bases). Trimming removed 5 bases from V and 3 bases from J, with 17 bases in between. The length of the CDR3 is 16 residues. Germline V gene data show CDR1 as LNHDA and CDR2 as SQIVND (reference sequence). CDR3 amino acids: CASSVQGFTPNQPQHF. For the CDR3, the DNA is TGTGCCAGTAGTGTACAGGGCTTTACTCCCAATCAGCCCCAGCATTTT.

DNA of the CDR3: TGTGCCAGTAGCGGGAGTACAGATACGCAGTATTTT. Translation: CASSGSTDTQYF. The gene calls are TRBV2 and TRBJ2-3, with 9 bases matching TRBD2. The CDR3 contains 12 residues. CDR1 is SNHLY and CDR2 is FYNNEI in the germline V gene. V gave up 9 bases and J gave up 3 bases; unmatched junction bases: 1. The whole variable domain, filled in from reference TRBV2 and TRBJ2-3, reads EPEVTQTPSHQVTQMGQEVILRCVPISNHLYFYWYRQILGQKVEFLVSFYNNEISEKSEIFDDQFSVERPDGSNFTLKIRSTKLEDSAMYFCASSGSTDTQYFGPGTRLTVL.

The chain links TRBV18 to TRBJ2-7; 7 bases agree with TRBD1. From germline, CDR1 is KGHSH and CDR2 LQKENI. The CDR3 runs to 12 residues. The J segment lost 4 bases and the V segment lost 6 bases, leaving 3 bases of the junction unmatched. The CDR3 DNA follows: TGTGCCAGCTCGCGACAGGGTTACGAGCAGTACTTC. It translates to CASSRQGYEQYF.

This clone was seen only once. The gene calls are TRBV7-2 and TRBJ2-3; D gene unclear. The CDR3 contains 15 residues. Trimming cost V 0 bases and J 2 bases, with 9 bases left between them. Germline values: CDR1 SGHTA, CDR2 FQGNSA. The CDR3 spells CASSLAKNPTDTQYF. Written as DNA, the CDR3 is TGTGCCAGCAGCTTAGCGAAGAACCCCACAGATACGCAGTATTTT.

The chain couples TRBV7-7 to TRBJ2-5; D is unresolved. The CDR3 runs to 14 residues. Trimming took 4 bases from V and 5 from J, leaving 14 bases between them. Germline loops: CDR1 SSHAT, CDR2 FNYEAQ (reference sequence). Written as DNA, the CDR3 is TGTGCCAGCAGCTCCTCCTCTTTATGGGAGACCCAGTACTTC. Its translation is CASSSSSLWETQYF.

This chain connects TRBV6-7 to TRBJ1-1; 8 bases match TRBD1. TRBV6-7 is an ORF, and what it does is uncertain. V gave up 8 bases and J gave up 2 bases; unmatched junction bases: 10. CDR3 length equals 15 residues. The CDR3 sequence: CASWRRTGLNTEAFF. CDR3 nucleotide sequence: TGTGCCAGCTGGAGACGGACAGGGCTAAACACTGAAGCTTTCTTT.

This chain joins TRBV9 and TRBJ2-3; D is possibly TRBD1 (7 bases). This CDR3 has 16 residues. CDR1 and CDR2 (germline): SGDLS, YYNGEE. The V and J ends lost 3 bases and 5 bases respectively, with 19 bases between them. Here the CDR3 DNA reads TGTGCCAGCAGCGGACACCACAGGGGAGGCGAAGATACGCAGTATTTT. Its protein product is CASSGHHRGGEDTQYF.

The V call is TRBV5-1, the J call TRBJ1-1, with 9 bases that match TRBD1. The length of the CDR3 is 12 residues. Germline V gene data show CDR1 as SGHRS and CDR2 as YFSETQ. V lost 3 bases to trimming and J lost 10 bases; unmatched junction nucleotides: 4. The DNA of the CDR3 is TGCGCCAGCAGCTCGGGACAGGGAAGAGCTTTCTTT. Protein sequence: CASSSGQGRAFF.

The genes are TRBV11-1 and TRBJ1-2; TRBD1 aligns across 10 bases. V lost 3 bases to trimming and J lost 3 bases; unmatched junction nucleotides: 4. This CDR3 comprises 15 residues. The germline CDR1 and CDR2 sequences are SGHAT and FQDESV (reference sequence). CDR3: CASSLGQGRDYGYTF. As DNA, the CDR3 is TGTGCCAGCAGCTTGGGACAGGGGCGAGACTATGGCTACACCTTC.

The chain carries TRBV27 and TRBJ2-7, with TRBD2 identical over 12 bases. This CDR3 is 15 amino acids long. V trimming: 2 bases; J trimming: 6 bases; junction bases outside the gene matches: 5. CDR1 and CDR2 from the germline V gene are MNHEY and SMNVEV (reference sequence). The CDR3, as DNA: TGTGCCAGCAGTTTACTAGCGGGAGGGTCCGCCGAGCAGTACTTC. Encoded protein: CASSLLAGGSAEQYF.

As for this clone: Just one base apart from a much larger clone, this may be a read error. Different DNA sequences within this sample yield the same CDR3. This chain joins TRBV7-3 and TRBJ1-5; no firm D call. Trimming cost V 1 base and J 4 bases, with 5 bases left between them. Germline V gene lookup returns CDR1 SGHTA and CDR2 FQGTGA. This CDR3 contains 13 residues. CDR3 amino acids: CASSLNANQPQHF. As DNA, the CDR3 is TGTGCCAGCAGCTTAAACGCAAATCAGCCCCAGCATTTT.

The gene calls are TRBV10-3 and TRBJ2-7; 8 nucleotides align to TRBD2. Germline V lookup: CDR1 ENHRY, CDR2 SYGVKD. The CDR3 extends over 12 amino acids. V lost 10 bases and J lost 0; bases outside the gene matches: 2. The CDR3 sequence is CATREGSYEQYF. CDR3 sequence (DNA): TGTGCCACTCGGGAGGGCTCCTACGAGCAGTACTTC.

This clone has only one observation. V usage is TRBV27 and J usage is TRBJ1-1; D might be TRBD1 (5 bases). Per the germline V gene, CDR1 is MNHEY and CDR2 is SMNVEV (reference sequence). Between the trimmed V and J ends, which lost 4 bases and 6 bases, there was a span of 12 bases. The CDR3 length is 13 residues. DNA for the CDR3: TGTGCCAGCAGTTCGGGCAGGGAGGCTGAAGCTTTCTTT. Residues: CASSSGREAEAFF.

This clone occurred once. This chain links TRBV5-1 with TRBJ1-4; no firm D call. Trimming took 1 base from V and 8 from J, leaving 24 bases between them. CDR1 is SGHRS, CDR2 YFSETQ, per germline. The CDR3 is 18 amino acids. DNA of the CDR3: TGCGCCAGCAGCTTGTCCCCAAGAACGGAATTCGCGACGGAAAAACTGTTTTTT. This codes for CASSLSPRTEFATEKLFF.

The chain carries TRBV7-9 and TRBJ2-7; 7 bases agree with TRBD1. Trimming took 1 base from V and 0 from J; bases not matched to a gene: 3. This CDR3 comprises 15 residues. CDR1 is SEHNR, CDR2 FQNEAQ, per germline (reference sequence). The DNA of the CDR3 is TGTGCCAGCAGCTTAGTGGGACAGACCTCCTACGAGCAGTACTTC. Encoded protein: CASSLVGQTSYEQYF.

The chain combines TRBV19 with TRBJ2-7; possible D gene TRBD1, 6 bases. This CDR3 has 15 amino acids. Germline loops: CDR1 LNHDA, CDR2 SQIVND (reference sequence). With 1 base removed from V and 4 bases from J, the gap between germline ends came to 14 bases. The CDR3 DNA follows: TGTGCCAGTAGTATAGGACGAGGGGACATTTACGAGCAGTACTTC. Protein product: CASSIGRGDIYEQYF.